The 3 T cell receptor beta chains below all came from one sample that was sequenced in a study of beta chain features in type 1 diabetes. Sequenced material consisted of expressed TCRB transcripts (all of the isolated RNA was reverse transcribed). Method: immunoSEQ multiplex PCR; TCRdb's copy keeps in-frame clones and lacks some. Among 250,000 or so clones listed, 27% were seen once. The sample taken for sequencing was central memory CD4+ T cells from blood. The receptors derive from a young man in good health.

CDR3: CASSSGRKSTDTQYF. CDR3 DNA sequence: TGCGCCAGCAGCTCGGGACGGAAAAGCACAGATACGCAGTATTTT. The V gene is TRBV5-1, the J gene TRBJ2-3; D might be TRBD1 or TRBD2, each matching 5 bases. There are 15 residues in the CDR3. CDR1 is SGHRS, CDR2 YFSETQ, per germline. V was clipped by 3 bases and J by 0 bases, with 11 bases between them.

CDR3 bases: TGTGCCATCAGGGAATCCCAGAAAGAGACCCAGTACTTC. Its translation: CAIRESQKETQYF. The chain uses TRBV10-3 and TRBJ2-5, with D unresolved. CDR3 size: 13 residues. V lost 6 bases, J lost 3 bases, and 11 bases lay in between. Germline V gene sequence: CDR1 ENHRY, CDR2 SYGVKD.

The table lists this clone with a count of one. This chain joins TRBV2 and TRBJ2-5; 14 bases line up with TRBD2. Looked up from germline, CDR1 is SNHLY and CDR2 is FYNNEI. The CDR3 sequence is 15 residues long. V gave up 6 bases and J gave up 5 bases; unmatched junction bases: 5. The CDR3 loop is CASSLGLAGAETQYF. As DNA, the CDR3 is TGTGCCAGCAGCCTGGGACTAGCGGGGGCCGAGACCCAGTACTTC.